Shown below are 18 T cell receptor beta chains from a single sample sequenced in a study of blood T cell repertoires in COVID-19. Assay used: immunoSEQ multiplex PCR; TCRdb lists only in-frame clones, some missing. This sample carries more than 90,000 clones, over 70% of them seen once, and the ten largest clones take roughly 0.83%. The material sequenced was peripheral blood. These TCRs come from a woman in her 70s with acute or convalescent COVID-19.

V usage is TRBV5-1 and J usage is TRBJ2-3, with 8 bases lining up with TRBD2. In germline, CDR1 is SGHRS, CDR2 YFSETQ. J lost 0 bases, V lost 5 bases, and 2 bases had no gene match. The CDR3 is 14 residues long. The CDR3 here is CASRGTRSTDTQYF. CDR3 sequence (DNA): TGCGCCAGCAGGGGGACTAGAAGCACAGATACGCAGTATTTT.

This clone was counted a single time. The V and J genes are TRBV9 and TRBJ1-4; 9 bases are a match to TRBD1. CDR1 and CDR2 (germline): SGDLS, YYNGEE. The CDR3 totals 15 residues. V lost 1 base, J lost 6 bases, and 4 bases stayed unmatched. This CDR3 reads CASSVRGQGDEKLFF. For the CDR3, the DNA is TGTGCCAGCAGCGTAAGGGGACAGGGAGATGAAAAACTGTTTTTT.

The chain joins TRBV5-1 to TRBJ2-1, with 12 bases aligning to TRBD2. Germline-derived CDR1 and CDR2 are SGHRS and YFSETQ. The CDR3 is 19 amino acids. V shed 1 base, J shed 8 bases, and the junction held 16 bases outside the gene matches. The CDR3 sequence is CASSLPAGGRTSGVYEQFF. The CDR3 DNA follows: TGCGCCAGCAGCTTGCCCGCAGGGGGGAGGACTAGCGGGGTGTATGAGCAGTTCTTC.

The J gene is TRBJ2-1, the V gene TRBV19, with D perhaps matching TRBD1 (6 bases). The germline CDR1 and CDR2 sequences are LNHDA and SQIVND (reference sequence). The CDR3 contains 14 residues. Trimming took off 3 bases at V and 3 bases at J, with 9 bases between the two ends. The CDR3 here is CASSMDSFYNEQFF. The CDR3 DNA reads TGTGCCAGTAGTATGGACAGCTTCTACAATGAGCAGTTCTTC.

The chain employs TRBV11-2 and TRBJ2-2; TRBD2 matches at 7 bases. This CDR3 spans 16 amino acids. J gave up 0 bases and V 6 bases, and 7 bases lay outside the gene matches. Germline CDR1 and CDR2: SGHAT and FQNNGV. The CDR3 is CASSPRTSTNTGELFF. The DNA for the CDR3 is TGTGCCAGCAGTCCCCGGACTAGTACGAACACCGGGGAGCTGTTTTTT.

The chain is built from TRBV6-1 and TRBJ1-1; 7 positions agree with TRBD1. There are 14 residues in the CDR3. From germline, CDR1 is MNHNS and CDR2 SASEGT. V lost 5 bases and J lost 0; bases outside the gene matches: 3. The CDR3 spells CASSYGQVNTEAFF. In DNA, the CDR3 is TGTGCCAGCAGTTATGGACAGGTGAACACTGAAGCTTTCTTT.

The V call is TRBV6-5, the J call TRBJ1-2, with TRBD1 matching 7 bases. V lost 6 bases to trimming and J lost 4 bases; unmatched junction nucleotides: 8. The CDR3 consists of 14 residues. Germline assignment: CDR1 MNHEY and CDR2 SVGAGI. Here the CDR3 reads CASRGDSHSYGYTF. The CDR3 DNA is TGTGCCAGCAGGGGGGACAGTCACTCCTATGGCTACACCTTC.

The chain recombines TRBV29-1 with TRBJ1-4, with 7 bases fitting TRBD1. Germline assignment: CDR1 SQVTM and CDR2 ANQGSEA. The CDR3 is 17 residues long. J gave up 0 bases and V 6 bases, and 13 bases lay outside the gene matches. Here the CDR3 DNA reads TGCAGCGTCTTAGGGGGCCACCCCCCGTCAACTAATGAAAAACTGTTTTTT. Its translation is CSVLGGHPPSTNEKLFF.

The V and J genes are TRBV7-9 and TRBJ1-1; possible D gene TRBD1, 6 bases. Trimming removed 5 bases from V and 3 bases from J, with 10 bases in between. This CDR3 comprises 13 residues. In germline, CDR1 is SEHNR, CDR2 FQNEAQ (reference sequence). CDR3 protein: CASSLRQDTEAFF. As DNA, the CDR3 is TGTGCCAGCAGCCTAAGACAGGACACTGAAGCTTTCTTT.

The chain joins TRBV7-2 to TRBJ2-4; 8 bases line up with TRBD2. Germline V gene sequence: CDR1 SGHTA, CDR2 FQGNSA. Unmatched junction bases numbered 7, after V lost 3 bases and J lost 6 bases. The CDR3 loop spans 15 amino acids. The CDR3 loop is CASSFGGGPGNIQYF. DNA of the CDR3: TGTGCCAGCAGCTTTGGCGGGGGGCCTGGAAACATTCAGTACTTC.

The V gene is TRBV12-3 or TRBV12-4, the J gene TRBJ1-2; 9 bases align to TRBD1. The length of the CDR3 is 12 residues. V trimming: 6 bases; J trimming: 8 bases; junction bases outside the gene matches: 4. In nucleotides, the CDR3 is TGTGCCAGCAGAGGGGACAGGGAGGGCTACACCTTC. Encoded protein: CASRGDREGYTF.

The chain carries TRBV5-5 and TRBJ2-1; 11 bases match TRBD2. V shed 4 bases, J shed 6 bases, and the junction held 6 bases outside the gene matches. CDR3 length: 15 residues. The germline gives CDR1 SGHKS, CDR2 YYEKEE (reference sequence). The CDR3 DNA reads as TGTGCCAGCAGCGGGGGACTAGCGGCCCTCAATGAGCAGTTCTTC. Translating it yields CASSGGLAALNEQFF.

The V and J genes are TRBV7-2 and TRBJ2-1, with 9 bases matching TRBD2. V shed 5 bases and J 3 bases; nucleotides not matched to a gene: 5. The CDR3 is 15 amino acids. Germline CDR1 is SGHTA and CDR2 is FQGNSA. The CDR3: CASSPGLAHYNEQFF. In nucleotides, the CDR3 is TGTGCCAGCAGCCCCGGACTAGCGCACTACAATGAGCAGTTCTTC.

This clone was seen only a few times. The CDR3, as DNA: TGCGCCAGCAGCCCTTGGGAGACATCTAACTATGGCTACACCTTC. This codes for CASSPWETSNYGYTF. The chain joins TRBV4-1 to TRBJ1-2; D not resolved. Germline values: CDR1 MGHRA, CDR2 YSYEKL. The CDR3 covers 15 residues. The V and J ends lost 4 bases and 0 bases respectively, with 12 bases between them.

The J gene is TRBJ1-4, the V gene TRBV5-6; the D is unclear. Per the germline V gene, CDR1 is SGHDT and CDR2 is YYEEEE. Deletions cut 3 bases from V and 2 bases from J, with 8 bases between. The CDR3 is 14 residues long. CDR3 region: CASSSYSTNEKLFF. The CDR3 nucleotides read TGTGCCAGCAGCTCGTATTCCACTAATGAAAAACTGTTTTTT.

CDR3 nucleotide sequence: TGTGCCAGCAGTTTAGACAGGGGTCACACAGATACGCAGTATTTT. It yields the protein CASSLDRGHTDTQYF. This rearrangement joins TRBV2 to TRBJ2-3, with 8 nucleotides matching TRBD1. Germline V gene lookup returns CDR1 SNHLY and CDR2 FYNNEI. The CDR3 extends over 15 amino acids. Losses at the gene ends were 5 bases for V and 2 bases for J; bases not matched to a gene: 6.

This clone was recorded once. This chain links TRBV19 with TRBJ2-3, with 7 bases lining up with TRBD2. The CDR3 is made up of 14 amino acids. Germline CDR1 is LNHDA and CDR2 is SQIVND (reference sequence). The junction had 6 bases not matched to a gene; V was cut back by 3 bases and J by 6 bases. DNA for the CDR3: TGTGCCAGTAGTATGGGAGGGTTAGGGGATACGCAGTATTTT. This gives the protein CASSMGGLGDTQYF.

This clone appeared a few times. This chain joins TRBV20-1 and TRBJ2-4, with 12 bases matching TRBD2. Germline V CDR1 and CDR2: DFQATT, SNEGSKA (reference sequence). The CDR3 has 20 amino acids. Germline trimming cut 3 bases from V and 0 bases from J; bases unmatched to any gene: 15. In DNA form, the CDR3 reads TGCAGTGCTAGTTACTCCGGGACTAGCGGGCCGGGGGGAGCCAAAAACATTCAGTACTTC. This sequence encodes CSASYSGTSGPGGAKNIQYF.